These 16 T cell receptor beta chains share one sample of origin, sequenced in a study of regulatory T cells in long-lasting Graves disease. TCR beta libraries were built with iRepertoire HTBI primers and Arm-PCR of CDR3 regions. TCRdb re-analysed the multiplex PCR reads in MiXCR, keeping a single row per CDR3 protein. The repertoire consists of hundreds of thousands of distinct CDR3 sequences, with approximately 15% occurring once and the leading ten covering roughly 18%. Described time point: newly diagnosed GD, antithyroid drugs for less than 3 months. Preparation of the TCR library used RNA extracted from PBMCs. The same sample was also studied in work on T cells in Graves' hyperthyroidism and ophthalmopathy.

The input for sequencing was peripheral blood mononuclear cells (PBMCs), taken at new diagnosis, from a patient treated with antithyroid drugs. Receptors were obtained from a woman aged 25-40 years with Graves disease.

V and J are TRBV6-4 and TRBJ1-1; D call uncertain. The CDR3 has 14 residues. CDR1 MRHNA and CDR2 SNTAGT come from the germline V gene. The germline V and J ends were trimmed by 6 bases and 3 bases, with 14 bases remaining between them. The DNA for the CDR3 is TGTGCCAGCAGGCGGGAACGGGCGGACACTGAAGCTTTCTTT. As protein: CASRRERADTEAFF.

Ten or more counts support this clonotype. The chain uses TRBV7-9 and TRBJ1-1, with a weak D call TRBD1 (6 bases). V shed 5 bases and J shed 1 base, with 14 bases lying between them. The CDR3 has 15 amino acids. Germline V gene lookup returns CDR1 SEHNR and CDR2 FQNEAQ (reference sequence). The CDR3 reads CASSLGRGPNTEAFF. CDR3 DNA: TGTGCCAGCAGCCTGGGACGGGGGCCGAACACTGAAGCTTTCTTT.

This clonotype was counted only a few times. The rearrangement joins TRBV6-1 to TRBJ1-5; D is uncertain. This CDR3 spans 14 amino acids. Germline V gene sequence: CDR1 MNHNS, CDR2 SASEGT. V was shortened by 0 bases and J by 2 bases, with 5 bases between the two germline ends. This CDR3 is CASSEAKRNQPQHF. The CDR3, as DNA: TGTGCCAGCAGTGAAGCAAAGCGCAATCAGCCCCAGCATTTT.

V usage is TRBV28 and J usage is TRBJ1-2; perhaps TRBD1 as D (6 bases). The CDR3 has 14 amino acids. In germline, CDR1 is MDHEN, CDR2 SYDVKM. V was clipped by 3 bases and J by 8 bases, with 16 bases between them. The CDR3 nucleotides are TGTGCCAGCAGTTTGGCATGGGGGGCTCGGGGCTACACCTTC. Translating gives CASSLAWGARGYTF.

This clonotype came up many times. The V call is TRBV20-1, the J call TRBJ2-1; 8 bases match TRBD2. After removal of 5 bases from V and 7 bases from J, the junction contained 10 bases not matched to a gene. The CDR3 is 14 residues long. The germline gives CDR1 DFQATT, CDR2 SNEGSKA (reference sequence). CDR3 amino acids: CSAAAGAARNEQFF. The CDR3 DNA is TGCAGTGCTGCAGCGGGAGCCGCGAGGAATGAGCAGTTCTTC.

The chain combines TRBV2 with TRBJ2-4; 9 bases match TRBD1. Germline CDR1 reads SNHLY; CDR2 reads FYNNEI. The CDR3 has 17 amino acids. With V trimmed by 6 bases and J by 2 bases, 11 bases remained unmatched. CDR3 residues: CASRADRGSGTKNIQYF. CDR3 in DNA: TGTGCCAGCAGGGCCGACAGGGGGAGTGGGACCAAAAACATTCAGTACTTC.

This clonotype was recorded at least ten times. This rearrangement joins TRBV11-2 to TRBJ2-3; D unclear. CDR1 and CDR2 from the germline V gene are SGHAT and FQNNGV. The CDR3 covers 15 residues. Trimming shortened V by 0 bases and J by 0 bases, and 7 bases separated the two germline ends. CDR3 in amino acids: CASSLEIGSTDTQYF. CDR3 in DNA: TGTGCCAGCAGCTTAGAGATCGGTAGCACAGATACGCAGTATTTT.

Regarding this clonotype: Since a much larger clone is just one base distant, this may be a read error. The chain has TRBV29-1 and TRBJ2-7; TRBD2 might be the D (6 bases). Germline V gives CDR1 SQVTM, CDR2 ANQGSEA. This CDR3 has 11 amino acids. The CDR3 here is CSVGTTYGQYF. CDR3 sequence (DNA): TGCAGCGTTGGGACTACCTACGGGCAGTACTTC.

This clonotype was picked up many times. This chain connects TRBV30 to TRBJ1-2; D remains unclear. Between the trimmed V and J ends, which lost 4 bases and 3 bases, there was a span of 6 bases. CDR3 length: 11 amino acids. In germline, CDR1 is GTSNPN, CDR2 SVGIG (reference sequence). The CDR3 is CAWTGYYGYTF. CDR3 bases: TGTGCCTGGACCGGTTACTATGGCTACACCTTC.

The V call is TRBV5-1, the J call TRBJ1-2; D unclear. With 0 bases removed from V and 5 bases from J, the gap between germline ends came to 8 bases. The CDR3 has 13 amino acids. Germline loops: CDR1 SGHRS, CDR2 YFSETQ. CDR3 in amino acids: CASSLEAFYGYTF. DNA of the CDR3: TGCGCCAGCAGCTTGGAAGCGTTTTATGGCTACACCTTC.

This clonotype was detected ten times or more. The chain uses TRBV5-1 and TRBJ1-4, with unresolved D. Germline CDR1 is SGHRS and CDR2 is YFSETQ. The CDR3 length is 14 residues. Trimming took off 4 bases at V and 8 bases at J, with 15 bases between the two ends. CDR3 loop: CASSPQVGVEKLFF. DNA for the CDR3: TGCGCCAGCAGCCCCCAGGTGGGCGTAGAAAAACTGTTTTTT.

This clonotype was detected a few times. This may be a read error: a much more frequent sequence differs by one nucleotide. The V call is TRBV11-2, the J call TRBJ1-1; no clear D gene. CDR1 and CDR2 from the germline V gene are SGHAT and FQNNGV. Trimming left V 1 base short and J 4 bases short, with 10 bases between. This CDR3 is built from 14 residues. The CDR3 region has the DNA TGTGCCAGCAGCTTAGGGGATATTGGCACTGAAGCTTTCTTT. Its protein is CASSLGDIGTEAFF.

This clonotype was detected only a few times. The V call is TRBV27, the J call TRBJ1-3, with 7 bases matching TRBD1. Germline CDR1 MNHEY, CDR2 SMNVEV (reference sequence). J was trimmed by 7 bases and V by 0 bases; bases with no gene match: 6. CDR3 length: 15 amino acids. Here the CDR3 DNA reads TGTGCCAGCAGTTTATCGAGGACAGGTGTGAACACCATATATTTT. It encodes CASSLSRTGVNTIYF.

This clonotype was detected a few times. The genes are TRBV20-1 and TRBJ2-1, with 7 bases lining up with TRBD2. Germline values: CDR1 DFQATT, CDR2 SNEGSKA (reference sequence). After removal of 8 bases from V and 6 bases from J, the junction contained 10 bases not matched to a gene. The CDR3 runs 13 residues. The CDR3 region has the DNA TGCAGTTTCCAGCGGGGCGATATCAATGAGCAGTTCTTC. Translated, it gives CSFQRGDINEQFF.

This clonotype was observed at least ten times. The V call is TRBV11-2, the J call TRBJ1-1; D uncertain. Trimming left V 4 bases short and J 1 base short, with 13 bases between. Germline-derived CDR1 and CDR2 are SGHAT and FQNNGV. This CDR3 comprises 15 residues. The CDR3 loop is CASSYISHGNTEAFF. DNA of the CDR3: TGTGCCAGCAGCTACATTAGCCACGGGAACACTGAAGCTTTCTTT.

At least ten counts were recorded for this clonotype. V usage is TRBV28 and J usage is TRBJ1-5; perhaps TRBD1 as D (5 bases). V gave up 8 bases and J gave up 6 bases, with 20 bases separating them. The CDR3 is 15 amino acids. CDR1 is MDHEN and CDR2 is SYDVKM in the germline V gene. This CDR3 is CASGRRGSGAQPQHF. For the CDR3, the DNA is TGTGCCAGCGGCCGCCGGGGCTCCGGGGCTCAGCCCCAGCATTTT.